The 5 T cell receptor beta chains in this list originate from one sample, sequenced in a study of T cells in Graves' hyperthyroidism and ophthalmopathy. TCR beta CDR3 sequences were amplified from RNA transcripts. First-round RT-PCR targeting the TCR CDR3 was performed with the HTBI primer set. TCRdb passed the multiplex PCR reads through MiXCR, listing each CDR3 protein once. The sample lists approximately 420,000 distinct CDR3 sequences, roughly an eighth occurring once. Specimen: blood. The receptors stem from a woman aged 18-35 years with Graves' hyperthyroidism.

J is TRBJ1-2 and V is TRBV19; 10 nucleotides align to TRBD1. Trimming cost V 3 bases and J 2 bases; bases outside gene matches: 0. The CDR3 loop spans 14 amino acids. Germline lookup yields CDR1 LNHDA and CDR2 SQIVND (reference sequence). CDR3 loop: CASSMDRGNYGYTF. Written as DNA, the CDR3 is TGTGCCAGTAGTATGGACAGGGGGAACTATGGCTACACCTTC.

This clonotype was picked up a small number of times. V usage is TRBV5-6 and J usage is TRBJ1-5; D is ambiguous. Between the trimmed V and J ends, which lost 1 base and 0 bases, there was a span of 8 bases. The CDR3 has 15 amino acids. CDR1 is SGHDT and CDR2 is YYEEEE in the germline V gene. The CDR3 loop reads CASSLLGHSNQPQHF. CDR3 coding DNA: TGTGCCAGCAGCTTGCTTGGGCATAGCAATCAGCCCCAGCATTTT. The full variable domain, with the rest looked up from reference TRBV5-6 and TRBJ1-5, is DAGVTQSPTHLIKTRGQQVTLRCSPKSGHDTVSWYQQALGQGPQFIFQYYEEEERQRGNFPDRFSGHQFPNYSSELNVNALLLGDSALYLCASSLLGHSNQPQHFGDGTRLSIL.

V is TRBV18 and J is TRBJ1-1; a possible D gene is TRBD1 (5 bases). Trimming shortened V by 5 bases and J by 5 bases, and 24 bases separated the two germline ends. The CDR3 loop spans 17 amino acids. From germline, CDR1 is KGHSH and CDR2 LQKENI. This chain's CDR3 is CASSRTQRPPGATEAFF. DNA for the CDR3: TGTGCCAGCTCAAGGACTCAGAGGCCCCCTGGGGCAACTGAAGCTTTCTTT.

In this sample, this clonotype turned up many times. The V call is TRBV7-2, the J call TRBJ2-5, with D unclear. The CDR3 consists of 14 residues. Germline CDR1 and CDR2: SGHTA and FQGNSA. V lost 1 base and J 1 base, leaving 7 bases between the germline ends. The chain's CDR3 is CASSLGPLQETQYF. CDR3 nucleotide sequence: TGTGCCAGCAGCTTAGGCCCTCTCCAAGAGACCCAGTACTTC.

The table lists this clonotype with many counts. V gene TRBV6-1 combines with J gene TRBJ2-1, with 7 bases aligning to TRBD1. V lost 6 bases to trimming and J lost 1 base; unmatched junction nucleotides: 6. The CDR3 spans 15 residues. The germline V gene has CDR1 MNHNS and CDR2 SASEGT. CDR3 sequence reads: CASSFDRVSYNEQFF. DNA for the CDR3: TGTGCCAGCAGCTTCGACAGGGTTTCCTACAATGAGCAGTTCTTC.